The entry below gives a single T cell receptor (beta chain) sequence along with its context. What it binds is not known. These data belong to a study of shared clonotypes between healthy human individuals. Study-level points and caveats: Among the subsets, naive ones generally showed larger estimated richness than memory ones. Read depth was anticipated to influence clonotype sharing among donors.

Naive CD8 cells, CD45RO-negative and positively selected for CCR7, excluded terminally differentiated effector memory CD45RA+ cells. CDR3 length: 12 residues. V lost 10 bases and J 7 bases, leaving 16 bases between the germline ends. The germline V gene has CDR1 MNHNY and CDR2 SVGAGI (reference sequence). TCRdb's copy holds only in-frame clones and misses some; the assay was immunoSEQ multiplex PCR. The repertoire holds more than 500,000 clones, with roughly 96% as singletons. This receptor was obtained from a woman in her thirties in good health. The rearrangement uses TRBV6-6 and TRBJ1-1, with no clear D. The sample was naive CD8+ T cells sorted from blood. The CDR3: CAISRGYDEAFF. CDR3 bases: TGTGCCATTAGCCGGGGTTATGATGAAGCTTTCTTT.